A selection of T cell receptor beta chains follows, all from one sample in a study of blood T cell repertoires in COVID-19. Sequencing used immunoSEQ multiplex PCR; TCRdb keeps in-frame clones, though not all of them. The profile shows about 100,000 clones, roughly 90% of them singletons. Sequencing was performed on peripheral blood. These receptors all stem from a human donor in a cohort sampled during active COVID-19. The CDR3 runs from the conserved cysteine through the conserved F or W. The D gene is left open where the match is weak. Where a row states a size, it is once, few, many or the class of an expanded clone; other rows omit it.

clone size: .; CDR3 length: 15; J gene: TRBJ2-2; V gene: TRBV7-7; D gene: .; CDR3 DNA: TGTGCTAGCAGCCGGGACATCCTAAACACCGGGGAGCTGTTTTTT; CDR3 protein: CASSRDILNTGELFF
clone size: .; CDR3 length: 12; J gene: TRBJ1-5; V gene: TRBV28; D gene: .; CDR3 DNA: TGTGCCAGCAGTTGGGGGGATCAGCCCCAGCATTTT; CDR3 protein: CASSWGDQPQHF
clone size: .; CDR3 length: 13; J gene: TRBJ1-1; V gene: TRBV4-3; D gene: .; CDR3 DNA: TGCGCCAGCAGCCAAGATGGGGGGATTGAAGCTTTCTTT; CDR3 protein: CASSQDGGIEAFF
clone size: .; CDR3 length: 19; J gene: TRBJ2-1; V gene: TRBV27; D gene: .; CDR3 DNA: TGTGCCAGCAGTTTAAACAGCTTACCGACAGTGAGCTCCTACAATGAGCAGTTCTTC; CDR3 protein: CASSLNSLPTVSSYNEQFF
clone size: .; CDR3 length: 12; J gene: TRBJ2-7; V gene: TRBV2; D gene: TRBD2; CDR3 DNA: TGTGCCAGCAGAGCTAGCGGGTACGAGCAGTACTTC; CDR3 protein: CASRASGYEQYF
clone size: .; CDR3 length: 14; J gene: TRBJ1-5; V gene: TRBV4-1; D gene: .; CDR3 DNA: TGCGCCAGCAGCCAAGGCTATAGCAATCAGCCCCAGCATTTT; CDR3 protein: CASSQGYSNQPQHF
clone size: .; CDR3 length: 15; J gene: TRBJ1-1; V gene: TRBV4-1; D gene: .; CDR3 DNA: TGCGCCAGCAGCCAAGAAGGGGTAGGCAACACTGAAGCTTTCTTT; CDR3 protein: CASSQEGVGNTEAFF
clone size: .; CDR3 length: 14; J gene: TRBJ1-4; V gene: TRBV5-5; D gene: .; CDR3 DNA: TGTGCCAGCAGCTTTAGGGGAACTAATGAAAAACTGTTTTTT; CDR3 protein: CASSFRGTNEKLFF
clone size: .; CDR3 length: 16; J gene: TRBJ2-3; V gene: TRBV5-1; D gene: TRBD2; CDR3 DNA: TGCGCCAGCAGCTCCAGCGGGGGGGCCGGGTCAGATACGCAGTATTTT; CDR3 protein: CASSSSGGAGSDTQYF
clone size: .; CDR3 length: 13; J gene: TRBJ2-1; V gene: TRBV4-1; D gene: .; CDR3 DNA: TGCGCCAGCAGCGAATCCGCGAACAATGAGCAGTTCTTC; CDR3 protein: CASSESANNEQFF
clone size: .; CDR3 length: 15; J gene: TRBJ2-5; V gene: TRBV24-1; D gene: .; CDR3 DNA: TGTGCCACCAGTGACCAGGGGCTACTAAAAGAGACCCAGTACTTC; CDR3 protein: CATSDQGLLKETQYF
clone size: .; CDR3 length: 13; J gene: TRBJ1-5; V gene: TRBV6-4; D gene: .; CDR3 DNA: TGTGCCAGCAGTGAAGGACTGAATCAGCCCCAGCATTTT; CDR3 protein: CASSEGLNQPQHF
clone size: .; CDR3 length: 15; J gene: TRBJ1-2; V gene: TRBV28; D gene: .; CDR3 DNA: TGTGCCAGCAGTTTCCATGGAGTTAGTGGCTATGGCTACACCTTC; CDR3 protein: CASSFHGVSGYGYTF
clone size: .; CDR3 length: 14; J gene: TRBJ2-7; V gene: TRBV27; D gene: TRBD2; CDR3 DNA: TGTGCCAGCAGTTTATCGGGGGGGGACTACGAGCAGTACTTC; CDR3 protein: CASSLSGGDYEQYF
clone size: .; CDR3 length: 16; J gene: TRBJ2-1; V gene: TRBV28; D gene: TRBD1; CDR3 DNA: TGTGCCAGCAGTCCGCGAAGGACAGGGGTTTACAATGAGCAGTTCTTC; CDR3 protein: CASSPRRTGVYNEQFF
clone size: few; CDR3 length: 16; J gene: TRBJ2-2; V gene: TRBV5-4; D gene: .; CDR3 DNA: TGTGCCAGCAGCGTACCCGGGGAGACGAACACCGGGGAGCTGTTTTTT; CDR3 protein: CASSVPGETNTGELFF
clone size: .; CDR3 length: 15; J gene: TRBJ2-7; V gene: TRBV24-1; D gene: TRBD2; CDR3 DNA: TGTGCCACCAGTGATTGGACTAGCGGGAGTGACGAGCAGTACTTC; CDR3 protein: CATSDWTSGSDEQYF
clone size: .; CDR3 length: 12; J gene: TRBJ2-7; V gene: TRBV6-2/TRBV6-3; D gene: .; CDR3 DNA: TGTGCCAGCAGTTCGGCAGGGTACGAGCAGTACTTC; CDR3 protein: CASSSAGYEQYF
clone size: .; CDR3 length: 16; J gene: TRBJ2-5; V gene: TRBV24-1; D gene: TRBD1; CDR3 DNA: TGTGCCACCAGTGATGGCACAGGGGGCATAGGGGAGACCCAGTACTTC; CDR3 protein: CATSDGTGGIGETQYF
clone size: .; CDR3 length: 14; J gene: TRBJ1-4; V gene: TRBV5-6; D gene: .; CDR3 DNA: TGTGCCAGCAGCTTGCTAGGCAGCAATGAAAAACTGTTTTTT; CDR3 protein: CASSLLGSNEKLFF
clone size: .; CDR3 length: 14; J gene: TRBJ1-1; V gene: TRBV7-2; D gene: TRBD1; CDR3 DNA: TGTGCCAGCAGCTTACAGGGGGCGCGTACTGAAGCTTTCTTT; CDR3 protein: CASSLQGARTEAFF
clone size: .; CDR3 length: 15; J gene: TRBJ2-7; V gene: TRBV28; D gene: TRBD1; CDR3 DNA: TGTGCCAGCAGCACGACAGGGGGCGGCTCCTACGAGCAGTACTTC; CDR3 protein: CASSTTGGGSYEQYF
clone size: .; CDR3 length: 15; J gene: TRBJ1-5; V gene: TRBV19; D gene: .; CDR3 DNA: TGTGCCAGTAGTATAGATCTATGGGAGGATCAGCCCCAGCATTTT; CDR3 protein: CASSIDLWEDQPQHF
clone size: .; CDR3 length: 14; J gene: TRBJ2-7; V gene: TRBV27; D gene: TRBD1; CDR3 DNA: TGTGCCAGCAGTTTCGGACAGGGGCGCTACGAGCAGTACTTC; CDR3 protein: CASSFGQGRYEQYF
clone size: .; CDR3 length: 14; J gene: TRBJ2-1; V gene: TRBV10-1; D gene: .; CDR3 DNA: TGCGCCAGCAGTCCCGGGACTGGGACTAATGAGCAGTTCTTC; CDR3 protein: CASSPGTGTNEQFF
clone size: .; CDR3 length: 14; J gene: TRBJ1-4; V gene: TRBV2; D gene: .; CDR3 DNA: TGTGCCGGCGGACCCCAGGGCCTTAATGAAAAACTGTTTTTT; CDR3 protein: CAGGPQGLNEKLFF
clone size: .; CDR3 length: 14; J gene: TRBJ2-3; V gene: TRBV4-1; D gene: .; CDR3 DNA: TGCGCCAGCAGACTAAATGGAGGGCCGGATACGCAGTATTTT; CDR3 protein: CASRLNGGPDTQYF
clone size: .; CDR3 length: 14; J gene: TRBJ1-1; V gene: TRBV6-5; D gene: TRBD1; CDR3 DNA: TGTGCCAGCAGGGACGGACAGGGCCGAACTGAAGCTTTCTTT; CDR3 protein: CASRDGQGRTEAFF